These 9 T cell receptor beta chains originate from one sample sequenced in a study of CD8 T cells in Susac syndrome. Random hexamers primed reverse transcription of 0.5 to 1 ug RNA. TCRdb used MiXCR to reprocess the immunoSEQ multiplex PCR reads, holding one entry per CDR3 protein. The top ten clones hold approximately 0.49% of a sample with approximately 80,000 distinct CDR3 sequences, around 94% of them seen once. Sequencing was carried out using CD8+ T cells from PBMCs. The receptors come from a human donor with Susac syndrome.

The genes are TRBV19 and TRBJ1-2, with D perhaps matching TRBD1 (5 bases). CDR3 size: 13 residues. Germline V gene data show CDR1 as LNHDA and CDR2 as SQIVND (reference sequence). Trimming shortened V by 7 bases and J by 6 bases, and 15 bases separated the two germline ends. The CDR3 here is CASKSGLLDGYTF. CDR3 nucleotide sequence: TGTGCCAGTAAATCAGGGTTACTCGATGGCTACACCTTC.

This rearrangement joins TRBV29-1 to TRBJ1-6; D not certain. The V end lost 4 bases, the J end lost 7 bases, and 11 bases lay between the germline ends. The length of the CDR3 is 13 residues. CDR1 is SQVTM, CDR2 ANQGSEA, per germline. The CDR3 region has the DNA TGCAGCGTTGGCTACGGAGGCAATTCACCCCTCCACTTT. As protein: CSVGYGGNSPLHF.

The V call is TRBV7-9, the J call TRBJ2-4; 11 positions match TRBD1. The CDR3 loop spans 16 amino acids. Germline V lookup: CDR1 SEHNR, CDR2 FQNEAQ (reference sequence). Unmatched junction bases numbered 11, after V lost 5 bases and J lost 8 bases. CDR3 residues: CASSPREPGQGDIQYF. Here the CDR3 DNA reads TGTGCCAGCAGCCCACGGGAACCGGGACAGGGGGACATTCAGTACTTC.

The rearrangement links TRBV27 to TRBJ2-7; 7 positions agree with TRBD2. The CDR3 is 13 amino acids. CDR1 and CDR2 (germline): MNHEY, SMNVEV (reference sequence). V trimming: 3 bases; J trimming: 2 bases; junction bases outside the gene matches: 1. The CDR3 nucleotides are TGTGCCAGCAGTTTCGGACTAGCCTACGAGCAGTACTTC. Its protein product is CASSFGLAYEQYF.

This clonotype was seen once. This chain uses TRBV15 with TRBJ2-3, with TRBD2 identical over 10 bases. The CDR3 loop spans 16 amino acids. J gave up 6 bases and V 5 bases, and 11 bases lay outside the gene matches. Germline values: CDR1 LNHNV, CDR2 YYDKDF (reference sequence). The CDR3, as DNA: TGTGCCACCAGCCTCCCCCAGCGGGGGGGTAGGGATACGCAGTATTTT. Amino acids: CATSLPQRGGRDTQYF.

The chain employs TRBV13 and TRBJ2-1; D may be TRBD2 (6 bases). The length of the CDR3 is 14 residues. Germline V gene lookup returns CDR1 PRHDT and CDR2 FYEKMQ (reference sequence). The V end lost 2 bases, the J end lost 7 bases, and 12 bases lay between the germline ends. The CDR3 spells CASSLPLARNEQFF. In DNA, the CDR3 is TGTGCCAGCAGCTTACCCCTAGCGAGAAATGAGCAGTTCTTC.

The CDR3 sequence: CASSLYRDAQETQYF. The DNA of the CDR3 is TGTGCCAGCAGCCTATACCGGGACGCCCAAGAGACCCAGTACTTC. The rearrangement uses TRBV7-8 and TRBJ2-5, with D perhaps being TRBD1 or TRBD2 (5 bases each). Germline assignment: CDR1 SGHVS and CDR2 FQNEAQ. V was pared by 5 bases and J by 1 base, with 14 bases between. The CDR3 loop spans 15 amino acids.

The rearrangement links TRBV20-1 to TRBJ2-7; tentatively, D is TRBD1 or TRBD2 (5 bases each). CDR1 and CDR2 from the germline V gene are DFQATT and SNEGSKA (reference sequence). Trimming stripped 4 bases from V and 4 bases from J, with 14 bases between. The CDR3 is 13 amino acids. CDR3 loop: CSAKGASIYEQYF. The CDR3 DNA sequence: TGCAGTGCTAAAGGGGCTAGCATATACGAGCAGTACTTC.

The chain uses TRBV29-1 and TRBJ2-1; TRBD2 is a possible D gene (7 bases). V was shortened by 7 bases and J by 4 bases, with 17 bases between the two germline ends. The CDR3 loop spans 14 amino acids. CDR1 SQVTM and CDR2 ANQGSEA come from the germline V gene. The CDR3 region has the DNA TGCAGCGCTGGGTCGGGGGGCGGTTACAATGAGCAGTTCTTC. Its translation: CSAGSGGGYNEQFF.